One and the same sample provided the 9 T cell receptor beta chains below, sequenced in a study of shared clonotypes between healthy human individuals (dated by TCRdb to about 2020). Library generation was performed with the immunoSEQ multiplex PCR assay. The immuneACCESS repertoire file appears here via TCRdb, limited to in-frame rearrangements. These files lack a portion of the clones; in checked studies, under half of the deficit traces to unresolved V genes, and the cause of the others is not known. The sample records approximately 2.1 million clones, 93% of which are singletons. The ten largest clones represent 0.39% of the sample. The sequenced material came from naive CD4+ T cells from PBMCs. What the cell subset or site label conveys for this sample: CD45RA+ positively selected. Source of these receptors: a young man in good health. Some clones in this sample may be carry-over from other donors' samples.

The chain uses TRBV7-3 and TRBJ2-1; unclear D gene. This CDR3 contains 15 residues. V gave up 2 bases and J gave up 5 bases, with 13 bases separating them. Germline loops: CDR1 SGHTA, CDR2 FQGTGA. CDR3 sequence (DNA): TGTGCCAGCAGCTTAGGGCGGCCCTCTAACAATGAGCAGTTCTTC. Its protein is CASSLGRPSNNEQFF. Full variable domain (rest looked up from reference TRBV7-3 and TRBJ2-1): GAGVSQTPSNKVTEKGKYVELRCDPISGHTALYWYRQSLGQGPEFLIYFQGTGAADDSGLPNDRFFAVRPEGSVSTLKIQRTERGDSAVYLCASSLGRPSNNEQFFGPGTRLTVL.

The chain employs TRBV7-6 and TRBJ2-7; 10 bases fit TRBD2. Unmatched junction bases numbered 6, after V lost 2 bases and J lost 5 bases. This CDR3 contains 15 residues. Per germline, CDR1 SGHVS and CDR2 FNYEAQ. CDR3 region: CASSLLAGASDEQYF. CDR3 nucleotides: TGTGCCAGCAGCTTACTAGCGGGAGCTTCGGACGAGCAGTACTTC. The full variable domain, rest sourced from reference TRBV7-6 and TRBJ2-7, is GAGVSQSPRYKVTKRGQDVALRCDPISGHVSLYWYRQALGQGPEFLTYFNYEAQQDKSGLPNDRFSAERPEGSISTLTIQRTEQRDSAMYRCASSLLAGASDEQYFGPGTRLTVT.

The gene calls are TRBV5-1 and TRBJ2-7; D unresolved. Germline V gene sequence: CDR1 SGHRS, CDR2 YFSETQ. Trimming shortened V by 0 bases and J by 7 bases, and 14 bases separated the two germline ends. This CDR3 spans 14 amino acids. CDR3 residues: CASSLDGSVGEQYF. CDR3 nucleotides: TGCGCCAGCAGCTTGGACGGCTCGGTAGGGGAGCAGTACTTC.

The CDR3 protein is CASRKAEGNTGELFF. Here the CDR3 DNA reads TGTGCCAGCAGAAAAGCGGAGGGGAACACCGGGGAGCTGTTTTTT. The V gene is TRBV6-6, the J gene TRBJ2-2, with D possibly being TRBD2 (6 bases). CDR3 length: 15 residues. Germline loops: CDR1 MNHNY, CDR2 SVGAGI (reference sequence). The V end lost 6 bases, the J end lost 1 base, and 12 bases lay between the germline ends.

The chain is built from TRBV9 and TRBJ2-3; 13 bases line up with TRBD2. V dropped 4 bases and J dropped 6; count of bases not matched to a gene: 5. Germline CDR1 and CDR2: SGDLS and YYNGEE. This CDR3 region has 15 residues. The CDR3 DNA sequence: TGTGCCAGCAGCACCACTAGCGGGAGGGCGGATACGCAGTATTTT. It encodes CASSTTSGRADTQYF.

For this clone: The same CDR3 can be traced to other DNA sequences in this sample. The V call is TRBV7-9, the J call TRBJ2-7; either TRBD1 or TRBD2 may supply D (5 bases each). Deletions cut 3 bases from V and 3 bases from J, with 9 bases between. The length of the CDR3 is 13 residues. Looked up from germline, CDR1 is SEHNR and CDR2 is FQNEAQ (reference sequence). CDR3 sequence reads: CASSLGPYYEQYF. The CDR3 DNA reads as TGTGCCAGCAGCTTGGGACCGTACTACGAGCAGTACTTC. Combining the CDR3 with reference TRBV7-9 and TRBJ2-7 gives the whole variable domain DTGVSQNPRHKITKRGQNVTFRCDPISEHNRLYWYRQTLGQGPEFLTYFQNEAQLEKSRLLSDRFSAERPKGSFSTLEIQRTEQGDSAMYLCASSLGPYYEQYFGPGTRLTVT.

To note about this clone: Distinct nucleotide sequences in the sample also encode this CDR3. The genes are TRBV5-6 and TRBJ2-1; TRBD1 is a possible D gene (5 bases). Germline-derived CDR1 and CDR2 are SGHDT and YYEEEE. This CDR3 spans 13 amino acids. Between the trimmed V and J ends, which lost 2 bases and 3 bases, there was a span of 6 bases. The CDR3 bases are TGTGCCAGCAGCTTCGACAGCTACAATGAGCAGTTCTTC. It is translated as CASSFDSYNEQFF.

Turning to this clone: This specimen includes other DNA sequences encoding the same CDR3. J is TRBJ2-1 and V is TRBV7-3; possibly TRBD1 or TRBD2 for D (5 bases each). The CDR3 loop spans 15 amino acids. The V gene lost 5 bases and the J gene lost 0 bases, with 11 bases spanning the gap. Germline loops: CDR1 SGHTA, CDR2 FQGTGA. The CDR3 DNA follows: TGTGCCAGCAGCCCGACCGGGGCCTCCTACAATGAGCAGTTCTTC. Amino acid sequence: CASSPTGASYNEQFF.

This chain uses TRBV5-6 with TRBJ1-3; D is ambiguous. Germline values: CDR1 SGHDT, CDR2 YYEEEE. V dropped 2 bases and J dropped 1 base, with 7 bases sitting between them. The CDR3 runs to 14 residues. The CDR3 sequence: CASSFGISGNTIYF. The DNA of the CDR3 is TGTGCCAGCAGCTTCGGGATATCTGGAAACACCATATATTTT.